Below, 8 T cell receptor beta chains from the same sample are listed, as sequenced in a study of early T cells in non-severe SARS-CoV-2 infection. A single record per CDR3 protein comes from TCRdb applying MiXCR to the 5' RACE reads. In the table there are tens of thousands of distinct CDR3 sequences, around 10% of which are singletons. The material was whole blood, obtained at baseline. The receptors stem from an adult who was a healthcare worker with PCR-confirmed SARS-CoV-2 infection or an uninfected control (not recorded which).

The V gene is TRBV2, the J gene TRBJ1-1, with D possibly TRBD1 on 6 matching bases. Trimming pared 5 bases from V and 3 bases from J, leaving 19 bases between. Germline lookup yields CDR1 SNHLY and CDR2 FYNNEI. The CDR3 has 16 residues. CDR3 sequence (DNA): TGTGCCAGCAGTTTGGGGGCTGGGGATTGGGACACTGAAGCTTTCTTT. It codes for CASSLGAGDWDTEAFF.

This clonotype was recorded at least ten times. The chain joins TRBV11-2 to TRBJ2-1, with no clear D. V dropped 5 bases and J dropped 1 base, with 6 bases sitting between them. Germline assignment: CDR1 SGHAT and CDR2 FQNNGV. The CDR3 is 13 amino acids. The CDR3, as DNA: TGTGCCAGCAGCCTCGGGTCCTACAATGAGCAGTTCTTC. This gives the protein CASSLGSYNEQFF.

In this sample, this clonotype turned up many times. This chain joins TRBV20-1 and TRBJ2-1; 14 nucleotides align to TRBD2. The CDR3 spans 14 residues. Germline trimming cut 5 bases from V and 7 bases from J; bases unmatched to any gene: 4. Germline CDR1 DFQATT, CDR2 SNEGSKA (reference sequence). This chain's CDR3 is CSAGLAGGGNEQFF. As DNA, the CDR3 is TGCAGTGCTGGACTAGCGGGGGGAGGGAATGAGCAGTTCTTC.

There are many counts of this clonotype. The rearrangement links TRBV9 to TRBJ1-2; D might be TRBD1 (6 bases). There are 14 residues in the CDR3. Trimming pared 4 bases from V and 4 bases from J, leaving 14 bases between. Germline-derived CDR1 and CDR2 are SGDLS and YYNGEE. The DNA for the CDR3 is TGTGCCAGCAGCCGATCTGGACAGCTCTATGGCTACACCTTC. Its protein is CASSRSGQLYGYTF.

This clonotype was detected many times. The chain employs TRBV19 and TRBJ1-5; D perhaps matches TRBD1 (5 bases). Trimming removed 1 base from V and 2 bases from J, with 6 bases in between. This CDR3 is 14 amino acids long. Per the germline V gene, CDR1 is LNHDA and CDR2 is SQIVND (reference sequence). The CDR3 protein is CASSIGRGNQPQHF. The CDR3 DNA reads TGTGCCAGTAGTATAGGCAGGGGCAATCAGCCCCAGCATTTT.

This clonotype was recorded at least ten times. The rearrangement links TRBV27 to TRBJ1-5; D remains unclear. This CDR3 is 12 amino acids long. Germline loops: CDR1 MNHEY, CDR2 SMNVEV (reference sequence). V lost 6 bases, J lost 1 base, and 4 bases lay in between. Written as DNA, the CDR3 is TGTGCCAGCAGAGGCAGCAATCAGCCCCAGCATTTT. Amino acid sequence: CASRGSNQPQHF.

This clonotype showed up many times. V and J are TRBV3-1 and TRBJ2-2; perhaps TRBD1 as D (6 bases). CDR1 and CDR2 (germline): LGHDT, YNNKEL (reference sequence). The ends were cut back, 4 bases at V and 4 bases at J, with 22 bases in the middle. The CDR3 length is 18 residues. CDR3: CASSLTVGDRRPTGELFF. As DNA, the CDR3 is TGTGCCAGCAGCCTGACGGTGGGAGACAGGCGACCCACCGGGGAGCTGTTTTTT.

This clonotype came up a few times. This sequence joins TRBV20-1 and TRBJ1-2; 8 bases are a match to TRBD1. The CDR3 totals 13 residues. V was pared by 2 bases and J by 7 bases, with 6 bases of the junction left unmatched. Germline V gene data show CDR1 as DFQATT and CDR2 as SNEGSKA (reference sequence). CDR3 sequence (DNA): TGCAGTGCTAGACCGAGGACAGGGAGTGGCTACACCTTC. Encoded protein: CSARPRTGSGYTF.